This T cell receptor (beta chain) was sequenced for a study of blood T cell repertoires in COVID-19. CDR3 length equals 14 residues. J gave up 6 bases and V 2 bases, and 6 bases lay outside the gene matches. From germline, CDR1 is SEHNR and CDR2 FQNEAQ (reference sequence). Sequencing was performed with immunoSEQ multiplex PCR; in TCRdb, only in-frame clones are kept and a portion is missing. In the table there are some 200,000 clones, under 85% of which are singletons. A Seattle source enrolled patients during active infection and followed them longitudinally. The chain recombines TRBV7-9 with TRBJ1-1; 7 nucleotides match TRBD1. Input material: peripheral blood. This TCR was recovered from a woman in her 30s with COVID-19, enrolled during active disease. The chain's CDR3 is CASSLTHTGAEAFF. The CDR3 DNA reads as TGTGCCAGCAGCTTAACCCACACAGGGGCTGAAGCTTTCTTT.